The source of this T cell receptor beta chain is a study of blood T cell repertoires in COVID-19. Study-level information: From T cells, B-cell-depleted T cells, or PBMCs came the material, which was cDNA or gDNA.

Authors' methods: For nucleated cells, counts were estimated from reference gene primer amplification. Sequencing was performed with immunoSEQ multiplex PCR; in TCRdb, only in-frame clones are kept and a portion is missing. V, J and clone size derive from that table, while D and trimming were established from the DNA sequence. Among hundreds of thousands of clones listed, 85% to 90% were seen once. This study enrolled people aged roughly 18 to 90 from around 25 US geographic areas. The germline CDR1 and CDR2 sequences are GTSNPN and SVGIG (reference sequence). The CDR3 sequence is 16 residues long. With 2 bases removed from V and 0 bases from J, the gap between germline ends came to 16 bases.

The receptor was derived from a man in his thirties or forties who had recovered from COVID-19. The chain links TRBV30 to TRBJ1-1; weak D call: TRBD1 (6 bases). Sequenced: PBMCs or T cells enriched from blood (not recorded which). The CDR3 reads CAWSPRARGMNTEAFF. CDR3 sequence (DNA): TGTGCCTGGAGTCCCCGGGCCAGGGGCATGAACACTGAAGCTTTCTTT.